This T cell receptor beta chain is drawn from a study of post-analysis software for immune sequencing data. The CDR3 is made up of 15 amino acids. Deletions cut 5 bases from V and 3 bases from J, with 16 bases between. Germline V gene lookup returns CDR1 MDHEN and CDR2 SYDVKM. In regard to this clonotype: Its matching antigen is unknown.

Study-level findings and limits: Normalized Chao1 diversity in multiple sclerosis patients fell significantly below that of controls. Comparison of patients with controls showed 4 to 6 TRBV segments more frequent in patients, TRBV5-6, TRBV5-1 and TRBV20-1 among them.

Each TCR beta cDNA library carried unique molecular identifiers. The authors obtained roughly 500,000 cDNA molecules from roughly 1 to 10 million T cells. TCRdb analysed the PCR reads with MiXCR anew, one entry per CDR3 protein. The data contain around 440,000 distinct CDR3 sequences, approximately 46% of them singletons. This TCR derives from a girl aged 10-17 years with multiple sclerosis. The sample consisted of blood. This chain connects TRBV28 to TRBJ1-1; D remains ambiguous. CDR3 coding DNA: TGTGCCAGCAGTGAGGGAGGGCTAGCCGACACTGAAGCTTTCTTT. This translates into CASSEGGLADTEAFF.